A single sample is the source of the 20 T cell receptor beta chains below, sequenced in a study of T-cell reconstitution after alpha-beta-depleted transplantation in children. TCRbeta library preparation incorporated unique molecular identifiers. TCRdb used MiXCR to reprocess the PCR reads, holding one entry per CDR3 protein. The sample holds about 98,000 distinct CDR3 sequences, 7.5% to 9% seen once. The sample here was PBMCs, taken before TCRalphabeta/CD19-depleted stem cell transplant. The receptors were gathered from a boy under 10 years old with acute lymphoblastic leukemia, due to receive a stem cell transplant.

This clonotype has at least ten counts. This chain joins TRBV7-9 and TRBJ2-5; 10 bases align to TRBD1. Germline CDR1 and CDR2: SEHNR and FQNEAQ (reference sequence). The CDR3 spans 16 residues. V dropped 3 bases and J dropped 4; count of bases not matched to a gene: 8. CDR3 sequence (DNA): TGTGCCAGCAGCTTTGGGGACAGGGGATATCGAGAGACCCAGTACTTC. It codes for CASSFGDRGYRETQYF.

The DNA for the CDR3 is TGTGCCAGCAGTTCCAAGCGGGGGGCTCTTTATGAGCAGTTCTTC. Its protein is CASSSKRGALYEQFF. The rearrangement joins TRBV27 to TRBJ2-1; 9 nucleotides match TRBD2. V shed 4 bases, J shed 8 bases, and the junction held 9 bases outside the gene matches. CDR1 is MNHEY, CDR2 SMNVEV, per germline (reference sequence). The CDR3 runs to 15 residues.

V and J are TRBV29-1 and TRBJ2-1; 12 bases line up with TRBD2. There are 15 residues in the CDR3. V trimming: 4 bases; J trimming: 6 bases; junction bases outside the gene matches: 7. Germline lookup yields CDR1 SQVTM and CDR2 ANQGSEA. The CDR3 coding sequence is TGCAGCGTTGCGGCTGTGACTAGCGGGAGCAATGAGCAGTTCTTC. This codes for CSVAAVTSGSNEQFF.

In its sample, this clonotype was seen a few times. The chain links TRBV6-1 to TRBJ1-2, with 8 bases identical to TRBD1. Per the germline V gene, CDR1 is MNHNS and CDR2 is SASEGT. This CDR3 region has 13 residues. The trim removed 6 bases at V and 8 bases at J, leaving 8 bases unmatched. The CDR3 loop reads CASRSQGARGYTF. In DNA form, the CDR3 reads TGTGCCAGCAGATCGCAGGGGGCGCGGGGCTACACCTTC.

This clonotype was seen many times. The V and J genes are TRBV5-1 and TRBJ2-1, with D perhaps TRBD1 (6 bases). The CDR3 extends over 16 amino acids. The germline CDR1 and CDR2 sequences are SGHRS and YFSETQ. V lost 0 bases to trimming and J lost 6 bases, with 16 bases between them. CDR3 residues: CASSLAKTQGSNEQFF. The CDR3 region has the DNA TGCGCCAGCAGCTTGGCTAAGACCCAGGGGAGCAATGAGCAGTTCTTC.

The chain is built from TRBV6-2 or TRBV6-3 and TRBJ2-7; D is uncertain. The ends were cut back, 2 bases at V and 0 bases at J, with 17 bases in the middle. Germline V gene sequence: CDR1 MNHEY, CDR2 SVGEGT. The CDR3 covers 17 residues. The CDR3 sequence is CASSYTSPDGGSYEQYF. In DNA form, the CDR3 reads TGTGCCAGCAGTTACACCTCTCCGGACGGTGGCTCCTACGAGCAGTACTTC.

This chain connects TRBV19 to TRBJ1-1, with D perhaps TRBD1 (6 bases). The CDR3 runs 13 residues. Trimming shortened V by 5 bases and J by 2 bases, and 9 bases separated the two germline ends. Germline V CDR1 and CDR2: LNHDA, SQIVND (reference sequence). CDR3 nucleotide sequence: TGTGCCAGTAGTGGACAGCGAAACACTGAAGCTTTCTTT. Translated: CASSGQRNTEAFF.

The CDR3 spells CASSPTDRVNEQYF. In nucleotides, the CDR3 is TGCGCCAGCAGCCCCACCGACAGGGTGAACGAGCAGTACTTC. The chain recombines TRBV4-1 with TRBJ2-7; 7 bases align to TRBD1. This CDR3 region has 14 residues. Per the germline V gene, CDR1 is MGHRA and CDR2 is YSYEKL. With 4 bases clipped from V and 5 bases from J, the junction kept 8 bases outside the gene matches.

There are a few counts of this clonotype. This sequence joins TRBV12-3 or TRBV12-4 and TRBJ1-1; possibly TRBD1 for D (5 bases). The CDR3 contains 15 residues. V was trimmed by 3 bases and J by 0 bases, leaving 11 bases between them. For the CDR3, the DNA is TGTGCCAGCAGTTTCACAGGCAACATGAACACTGAAGCTTTCTTT. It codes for CASSFTGNMNTEAFF.

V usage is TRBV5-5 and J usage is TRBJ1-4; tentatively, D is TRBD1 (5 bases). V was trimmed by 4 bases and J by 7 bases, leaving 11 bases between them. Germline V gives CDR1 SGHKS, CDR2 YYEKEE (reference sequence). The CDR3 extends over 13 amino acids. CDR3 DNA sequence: TGTGCCAGCAGCAGTTACAGGACTGAAAAACTGTTTTTT. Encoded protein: CASSSYRTEKLFF.

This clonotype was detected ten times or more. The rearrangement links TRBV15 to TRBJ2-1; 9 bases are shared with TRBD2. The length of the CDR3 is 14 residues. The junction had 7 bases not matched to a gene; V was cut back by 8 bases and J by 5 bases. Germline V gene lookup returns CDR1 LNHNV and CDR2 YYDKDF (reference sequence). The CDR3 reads CATSRSGGDNEQFF. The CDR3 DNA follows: TGTGCCACCTCCCGTAGCGGGGGCGACAATGAGCAGTTCTTC.

CDR3 DNA sequence: TGTGCCAGCGCCTGGCCGGGACGCGCGTACGAGCAGTACTTC. This translates into CASAWPGRAYEQYF. V is TRBV6-2 or TRBV6-3 and J is TRBJ2-7; D assignment may be TRBD1 or TRBD2 (5 bases each). CDR1 is MNHEY and CDR2 is SVGEGT in the germline V gene. The CDR3 covers 14 residues. Between the trimmed V and J ends, which lost 8 bases and 4 bases, there was a span of 18 bases.

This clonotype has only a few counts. CDR3 protein: CASSQEEGLGVDEQYF. The CDR3 nucleotides are TGTGCCAGCAGCCAAGAGGAAGGGCTTGGGGTCGACGAGCAGTACTTC. The V gene is TRBV4-2, the J gene TRBJ2-7, with no clear D. CDR3 size: 16 residues. Germline assignment: CDR1 LGHNA and CDR2 YNFKEQ. Trimming stripped 0 bases from V and 5 bases from J, with 17 bases between.

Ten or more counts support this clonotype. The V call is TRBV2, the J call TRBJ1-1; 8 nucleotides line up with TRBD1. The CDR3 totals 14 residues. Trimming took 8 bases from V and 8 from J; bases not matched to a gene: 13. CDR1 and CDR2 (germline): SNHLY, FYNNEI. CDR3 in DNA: TGTGCCAGCTATCAGGGGGCTCCCCGGACCGAAGCTTTCTTT. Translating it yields CASYQGAPRTEAFF.

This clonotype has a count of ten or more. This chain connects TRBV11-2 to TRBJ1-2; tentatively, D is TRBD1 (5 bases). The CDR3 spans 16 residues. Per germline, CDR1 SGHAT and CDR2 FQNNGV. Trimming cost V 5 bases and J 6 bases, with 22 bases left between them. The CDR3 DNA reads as TGTGCCAGCAGCCGAGATCAGGGCGGGGGAAGTAATGGCTACACCTTC. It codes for CASSRDQGGGSNGYTF.

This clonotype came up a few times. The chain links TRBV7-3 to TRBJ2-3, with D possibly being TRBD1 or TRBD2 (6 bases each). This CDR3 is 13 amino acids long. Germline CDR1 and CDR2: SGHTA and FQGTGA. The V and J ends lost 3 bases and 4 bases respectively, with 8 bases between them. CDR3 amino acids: CASSLGGADTQYF. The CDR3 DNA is TGTGCCAGCAGCTTGGGGGGCGCAGATACGCAGTATTTT. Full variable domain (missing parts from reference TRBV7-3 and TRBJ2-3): GAGVSQTPSNKVTEKGKYVELRCDPISGHTALYWYRQSLGQGPEFLIYFQGTGAADDSGLPNDRFFAVRPEGSVSTLKIQRTERGDSAVYLCASSLGGADTQYFGPGTRLTVL.

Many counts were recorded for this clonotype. The CDR3 region is CASSVGDRTYGYTF. As DNA, the CDR3 is TGTGCCAGCAGCGTAGGGGACAGAACTTATGGCTACACCTTC. J is TRBJ1-2 and V is TRBV9; TRBD1 matches 7 bases. After removal of 0 bases from V and 5 bases from J, the junction contained 4 bases not matched to a gene. There are 14 residues in the CDR3. Germline CDR1 SGDLS, CDR2 YYNGEE.

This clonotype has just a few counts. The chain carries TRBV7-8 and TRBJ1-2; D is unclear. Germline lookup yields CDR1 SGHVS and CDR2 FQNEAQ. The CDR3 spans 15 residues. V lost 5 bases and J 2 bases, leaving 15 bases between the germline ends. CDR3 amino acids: CASSLNGGGNYGYTF. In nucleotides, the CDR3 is TGTGCCAGCAGCCTAAACGGTGGAGGGAACTATGGCTACACCTTC.

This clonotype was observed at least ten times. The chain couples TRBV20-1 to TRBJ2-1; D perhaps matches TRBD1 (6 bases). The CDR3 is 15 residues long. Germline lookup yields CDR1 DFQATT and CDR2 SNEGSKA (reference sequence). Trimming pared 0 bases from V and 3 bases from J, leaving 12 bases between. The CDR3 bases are TGCAGTGCTAGAGACCCCCGGACAGACTACAATGAGCAGTTCTTC. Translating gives CSARDPRTDYNEQFF.

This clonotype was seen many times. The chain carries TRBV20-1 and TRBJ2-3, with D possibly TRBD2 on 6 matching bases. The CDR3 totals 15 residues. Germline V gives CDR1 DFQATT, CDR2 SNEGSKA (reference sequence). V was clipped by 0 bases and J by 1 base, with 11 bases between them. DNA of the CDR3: TGCAGTGCTAGAGATCCCGGGGAGGGCACAGATACGCAGTATTTT. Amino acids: CSARDPGEGTDTQYF.